This T cell receptor (beta chain) derives from a study of response to subunit inactivated influenza vaccine. Notes on the study in general: Authors suggested that a seasonal influenza vaccination recruits few new T cells each time.

A remark on this clonotype: Its specificity is unknown.

Germline V gene sequence: CDR1 MNHNS, CDR2 SASEGT. This CDR3 is built from 15 residues. Trimming cost V 6 bases and J 1 base; bases outside gene matches: 4. TCRdb processed the RT-PCR reads anew with MiXCR; each CDR3 protein has one entry. The sample has about 520,000 distinct CDR3 sequences; less than 7.5% are singletons. This TCR derives from a man between 50 and 75 years old who received an inactivated influenza vaccine. The sequenced sample was PBMCs from blood, obtained less than 30 months after vaccination. V gene TRBV6-1 combines with J gene TRBJ1-5; TRBD1 matches 9 bases. CDR3 in amino acids: CASRGQGTSNQPQHF. The CDR3 DNA sequence: TGTGCCAGCAGAGGACAGGGGACGAGCAATCAGCCCCAGCATTTT.